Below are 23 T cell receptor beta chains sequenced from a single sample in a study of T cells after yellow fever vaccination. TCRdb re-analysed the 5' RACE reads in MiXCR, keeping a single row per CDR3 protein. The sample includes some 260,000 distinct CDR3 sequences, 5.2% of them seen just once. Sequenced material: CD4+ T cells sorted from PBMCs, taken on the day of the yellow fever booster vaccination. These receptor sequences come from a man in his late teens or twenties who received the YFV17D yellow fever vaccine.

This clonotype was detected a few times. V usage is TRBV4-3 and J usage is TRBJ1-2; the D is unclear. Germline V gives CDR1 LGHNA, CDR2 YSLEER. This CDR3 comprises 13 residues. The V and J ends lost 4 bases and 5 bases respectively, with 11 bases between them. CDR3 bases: TGCGCCAGCAGCCCCGGGAGGTATTATGGCTACACCTTC. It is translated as CASSPGRYYGYTF.

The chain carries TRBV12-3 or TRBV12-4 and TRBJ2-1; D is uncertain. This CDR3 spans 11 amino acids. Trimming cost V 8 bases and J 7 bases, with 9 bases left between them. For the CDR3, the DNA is TGTGCCAGCGTAAAGGCGAATGAGCAGTTCTTC. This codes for CASVKANEQFF.

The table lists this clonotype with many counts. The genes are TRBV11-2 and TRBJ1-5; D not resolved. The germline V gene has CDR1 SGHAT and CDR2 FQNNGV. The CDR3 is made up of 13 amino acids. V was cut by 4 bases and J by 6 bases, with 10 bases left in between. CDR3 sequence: CASSSDGFQPQHF. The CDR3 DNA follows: TGTGCCAGCAGCTCCGACGGGTTTCAGCCCCAGCATTTT.

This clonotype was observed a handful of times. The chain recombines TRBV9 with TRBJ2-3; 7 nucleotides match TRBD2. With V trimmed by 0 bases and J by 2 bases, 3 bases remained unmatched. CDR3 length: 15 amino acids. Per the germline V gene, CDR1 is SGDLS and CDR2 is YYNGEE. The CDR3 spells CASSVAGGTTDTQYF. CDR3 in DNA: TGTGCCAGCAGCGTAGCGGGGGGAACCACAGATACGCAGTATTTT.

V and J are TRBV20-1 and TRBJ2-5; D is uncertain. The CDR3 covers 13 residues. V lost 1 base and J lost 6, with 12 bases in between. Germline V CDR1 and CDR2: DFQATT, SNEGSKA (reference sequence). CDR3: CSARGGSWQTQYF. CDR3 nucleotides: TGCAGTGCTAGAGGGGGTAGCTGGCAGACCCAGTACTTC.

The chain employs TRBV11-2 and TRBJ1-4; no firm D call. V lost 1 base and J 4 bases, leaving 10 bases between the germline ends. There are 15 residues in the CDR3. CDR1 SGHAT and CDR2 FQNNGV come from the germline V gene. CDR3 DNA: TGTGCCAGCAGCTTAGGGCTGGGTGTTAATGAAAAACTGTTTTTT. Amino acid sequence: CASSLGLGVNEKLFF.

The CDR3 sequence is CASSLYPGARASYEQYF. DNA of the CDR3: TGTGCCAGCAGCCTCTATCCCGGGGCGCGGGCCTCCTACGAGCAGTACTTC. The chain couples TRBV11-2 to TRBJ2-7; the D gene could be TRBD1 or TRBD2 (5 bases each). This CDR3 is 17 amino acids long. V dropped 5 bases and J dropped 0 bases, with 20 bases sitting between them. The germline CDR1 and CDR2 sequences are SGHAT and FQNNGV.

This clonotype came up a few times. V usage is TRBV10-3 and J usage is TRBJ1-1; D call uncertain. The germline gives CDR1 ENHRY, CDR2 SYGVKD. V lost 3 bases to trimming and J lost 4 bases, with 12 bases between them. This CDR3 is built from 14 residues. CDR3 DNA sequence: TGTGCCATCAGTGAACTGGGAAAGGGCACTGAAGCTTTCTTT. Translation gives CAISELGKGTEAFF.

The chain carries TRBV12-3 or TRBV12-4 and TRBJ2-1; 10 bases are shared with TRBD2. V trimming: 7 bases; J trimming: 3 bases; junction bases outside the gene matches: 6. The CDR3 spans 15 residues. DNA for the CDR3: TGTGCCAGCACCCTTAAGCGGGGGGGCTACAATGAGCAGTTCTTC. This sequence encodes CASTLKRGGYNEQFF.

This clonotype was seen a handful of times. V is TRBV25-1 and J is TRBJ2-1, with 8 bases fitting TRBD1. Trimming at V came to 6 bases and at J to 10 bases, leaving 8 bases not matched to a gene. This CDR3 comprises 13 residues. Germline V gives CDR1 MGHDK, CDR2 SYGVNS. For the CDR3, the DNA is TGTGCCAGCAGGGGACAGGCGACGGGCGAGCAGTTCTTC. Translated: CASRGQATGEQFF.

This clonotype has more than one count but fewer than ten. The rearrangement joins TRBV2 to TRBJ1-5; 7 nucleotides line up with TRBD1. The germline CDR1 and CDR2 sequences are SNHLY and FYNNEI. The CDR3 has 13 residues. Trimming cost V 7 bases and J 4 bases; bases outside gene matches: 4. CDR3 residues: CASTQGENQPQHF. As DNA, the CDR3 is TGTGCCAGCACGCAGGGGGAGAATCAGCCCCAGCATTTT.

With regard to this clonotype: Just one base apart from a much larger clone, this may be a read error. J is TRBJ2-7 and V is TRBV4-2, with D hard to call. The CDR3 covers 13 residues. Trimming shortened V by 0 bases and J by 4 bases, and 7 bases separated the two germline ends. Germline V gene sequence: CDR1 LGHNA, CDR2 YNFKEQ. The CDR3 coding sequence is TGTGCCAGCAGCCAAGAGAGGAGTTACGAGCAGTACGTC. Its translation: CASSQERSYEQYV.

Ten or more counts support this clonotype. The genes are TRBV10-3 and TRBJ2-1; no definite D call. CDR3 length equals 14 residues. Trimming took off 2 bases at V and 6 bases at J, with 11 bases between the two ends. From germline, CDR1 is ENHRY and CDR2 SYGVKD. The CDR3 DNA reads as TGTGCCATCAGTGAGCAGGCTGGAATCAATGAGCAGTTCTTC. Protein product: CAISEQAGINEQFF.

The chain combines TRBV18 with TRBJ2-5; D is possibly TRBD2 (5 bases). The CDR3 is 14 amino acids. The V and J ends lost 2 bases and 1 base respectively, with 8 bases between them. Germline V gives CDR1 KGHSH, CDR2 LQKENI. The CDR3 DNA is TGTGCCAGCTCACCATGGGAGACCCAAGAGACCCAGTACTTC. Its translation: CASSPWETQETQYF.

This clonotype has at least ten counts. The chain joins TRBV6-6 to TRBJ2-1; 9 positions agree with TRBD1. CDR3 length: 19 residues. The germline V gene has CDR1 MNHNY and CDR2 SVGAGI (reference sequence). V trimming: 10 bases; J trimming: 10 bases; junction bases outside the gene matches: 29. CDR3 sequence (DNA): TGTGCCACGCGACTAATTCCGGGACAGGGCACAGTAGCCTTATGGGAGCAGTTCTTC. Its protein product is CATRLIPGQGTVALWEQFF.

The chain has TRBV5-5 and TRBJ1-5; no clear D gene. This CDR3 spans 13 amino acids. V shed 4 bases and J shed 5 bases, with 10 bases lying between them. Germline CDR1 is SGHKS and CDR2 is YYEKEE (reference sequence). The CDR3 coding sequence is TGTGCCAGCAGCGAGACATCATATCAGCCCCAGCATTTT. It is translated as CASSETSYQPQHF.

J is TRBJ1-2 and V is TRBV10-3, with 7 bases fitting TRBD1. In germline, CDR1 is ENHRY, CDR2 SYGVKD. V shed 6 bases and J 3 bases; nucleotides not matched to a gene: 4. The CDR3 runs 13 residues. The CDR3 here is CAISFDRDYGYTF. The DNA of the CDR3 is TGTGCCATCAGCTTTGACAGGGACTATGGCTACACCTTC.

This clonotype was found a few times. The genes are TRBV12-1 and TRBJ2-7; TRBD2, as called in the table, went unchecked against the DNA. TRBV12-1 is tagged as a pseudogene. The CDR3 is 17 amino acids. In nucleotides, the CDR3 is TGTGCCAGCGGTAGCCCGGGCCGTGGACAGGGGGTCCACGAGCAGTACGTC. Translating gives CASGSPGRGQGVHEQYV.

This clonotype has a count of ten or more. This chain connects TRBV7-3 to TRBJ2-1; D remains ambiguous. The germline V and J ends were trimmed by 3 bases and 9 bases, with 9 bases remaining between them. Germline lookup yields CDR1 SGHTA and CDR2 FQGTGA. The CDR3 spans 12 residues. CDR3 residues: CASSFLLGEQFF. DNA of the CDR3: TGTGCCAGCAGCTTCCTATTGGGTGAGCAGTTCTTC.

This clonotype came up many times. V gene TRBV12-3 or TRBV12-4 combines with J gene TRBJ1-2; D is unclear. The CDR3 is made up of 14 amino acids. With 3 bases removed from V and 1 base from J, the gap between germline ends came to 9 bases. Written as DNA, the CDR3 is TGTGCCAGCAGTTTCGGGGAGATTAACTATGGCTACACCTTC. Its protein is CASSFGEINYGYTF.

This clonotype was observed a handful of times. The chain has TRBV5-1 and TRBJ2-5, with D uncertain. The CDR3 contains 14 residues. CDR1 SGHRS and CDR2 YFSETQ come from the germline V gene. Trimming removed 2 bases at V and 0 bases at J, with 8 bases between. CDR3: CASSFLPDQETQYF. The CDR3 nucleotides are TGCGCCAGCAGCTTTTTGCCAGACCAAGAGACCCAGTACTTC.

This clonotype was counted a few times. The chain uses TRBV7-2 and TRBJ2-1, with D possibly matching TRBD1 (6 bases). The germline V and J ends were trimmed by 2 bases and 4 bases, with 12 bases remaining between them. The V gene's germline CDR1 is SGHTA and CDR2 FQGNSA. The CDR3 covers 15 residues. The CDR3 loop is CASSLYGTNYNEQFF. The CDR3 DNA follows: TGTGCCAGCAGCTTATACGGGACAAATTACAATGAGCAGTTCTTC.

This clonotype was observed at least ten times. CDR3 nucleotide sequence: TGTGCCATCAGGTGGGACATGTCCACTGAAGCTTTCTTT. It yields the protein CAIRWDMSTEAFF. The chain joins TRBV10-3 to TRBJ1-1; D is perhaps TRBD1 (6 bases). This CDR3 comprises 13 residues. Per the germline V gene, CDR1 is ENHRY and CDR2 is SYGVKD. V lost 6 bases to trimming and J lost 4 bases, with 12 bases between them.